These T cell receptor beta chains were read from a single sample in a study of T-cell memory formation after mild COVID-19. TCRdb ran MiXCR on the 5' RACE reads and lists one entry per CDR3 protein. Of 470,000 or so distinct CDR3 sequences detected, nearly 25% appear once; the ten largest clones hold around 13%. The sample taken for sequencing was PBMCs or a T cell subset sorted from them (not recorded which). These receptors all come from an adult woman who had mild COVID-19 (a few samples of this study predate the infection). Cell type and time point are not known. Each CDR3 is given without its conserved first and last residue.

TRBV20-1	TRBJ1-2	SASRLGPRAMRYT
TRBV2	TRBJ2-7	ASEGRGPYEQY
TRBV12-3/TRBV12-4	TRBJ1-3	ASSLGGKRGWSGNTIY
TRBV6-5	TRBJ2-1	ASSYSYFYNEQF
TRBV29-1	TRBJ1-1	SVAPANTEAF
TRBV20-1	TRBJ1-4	GWTENNEKLF
TRBV12-3/TRBV12-4	TRBJ1-1	ASRSTGSPLFI
TRBV5-4	TRBJ2-1	ASSKGLPNEQF
TRBV9	TRBJ2-1	ASSKTDFYNEQF
TRBV12-3/TRBV12-4	TRBJ2-4	ASSFSGVVAKNIQY
TRBV7-6	TRBJ1-3	ASSLGGAGGNTIY
TRBV6-5	TRBJ2-4	ASSYIPTGLAGRLAKNIQY
TRBV3-1	TRBJ1-2	ASSLSENYGYT
TRBV7-6	TRBJ2-4	ASSSNAGTGENIQY
TRBV20-1	TRBJ2-3	SALPGLAGGTDTQY
TRBV9	TRBJ1-1	ASSVEGVGYTEAF
TRBV24-1	TRBJ2-1	ATSDPDREASEQF
TRBV4-1	TRBJ2-1	ASSQARGGMIDEQF
TRBV5-4	TRBJ2-1	ASSPGQSASSYNEQF
TRBV7-2	TRBJ2-1	ASSLTRTYNEQF
TRBV7-6	TRBJ2-1	ASSFRDFDNEQF
TRBV12-3/TRBV12-4	TRBJ2-1	ATTGGLGNEQF
TRBV7-2	TRBJ2-2	ASSLVVGDPAGELF
TRBV9	TRBJ2-2	ASSKTGGFDTGELF
TRBV7-3	TRBJ2-1	ASSSQGAQF
TRBV5-1	TRBJ2-7	ASSSSGTSNEQY